Below, one T cell receptor (beta chain) is given with its context. The J segment lost 2 bases and the V segment lost 4 bases, leaving 5 bases of the junction unmatched. The CDR3 covers 14 residues. Germline V lookup: CDR1 SGHNT, CDR2 YYREEE (reference sequence). As originally analysed: Amplification with reference gene primers provided the estimates of nucleated cell counts. Using immunoSEQ multiplex PCR, the repertoire was profiled, and TCRdb retains in-frame clones only, with some absent. The V and J calls and clone size are taken from that table; D and trimming were inferred from the DNA. The table has approximately 85,000 clones, roughly 90% seen once. This sample was included in a study of blood T cell repertoires in COVID-19. Across the study: Italy, Spain and the United States were the sources of the convalescent and acute COVID-19 samples. T cells, B-cell-depleted T cells, or PBMCs supplied cDNA or gDNA.

The clonotype comes from a woman older than 75 with active or convalescent COVID-19. Sequenced input: peripheral blood. The V gene is TRBV5-4, the J gene TRBJ2-7; 8 positions match TRBD1. The CDR3 spells CASSVDRVPYEQYF. The DNA of the CDR3 is TGTGCCAGCAGCGTGGACAGGGTACCCTACGAGCAGTACTTC. Variable domain in full (rest from reference TRBV5-4 and TRBJ2-7): ETGVTQSPTHLIKTRGQQVTLRCSSQSGHNTVSWYQQALGQGPQFIFQYYREEENGRGNFPPRFSGLQFPNYSSELNVNALELDDSALYLCASSVDRVPYEQYFGPGTRLTVT.